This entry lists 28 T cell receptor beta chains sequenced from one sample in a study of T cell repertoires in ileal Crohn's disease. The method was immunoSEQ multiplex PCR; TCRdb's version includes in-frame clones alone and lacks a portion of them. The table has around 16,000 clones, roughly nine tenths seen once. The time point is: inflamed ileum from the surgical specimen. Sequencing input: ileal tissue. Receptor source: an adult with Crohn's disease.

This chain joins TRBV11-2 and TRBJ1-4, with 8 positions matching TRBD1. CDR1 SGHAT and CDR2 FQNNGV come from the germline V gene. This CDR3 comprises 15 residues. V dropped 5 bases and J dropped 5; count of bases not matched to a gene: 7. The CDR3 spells CASSDDRDRNEKLFF. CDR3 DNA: TGTGCCAGCAGCGACGACCGGGACAGGAATGAAAAACTGTTTTTT.

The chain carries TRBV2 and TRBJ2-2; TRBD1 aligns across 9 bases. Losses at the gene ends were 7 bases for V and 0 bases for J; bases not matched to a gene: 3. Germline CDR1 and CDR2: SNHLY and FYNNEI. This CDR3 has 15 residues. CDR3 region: CASKQGATNTGELFF. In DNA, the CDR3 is TGTGCCAGCAAACAGGGGGCAACGAACACCGGGGAGCTGTTTTTT.

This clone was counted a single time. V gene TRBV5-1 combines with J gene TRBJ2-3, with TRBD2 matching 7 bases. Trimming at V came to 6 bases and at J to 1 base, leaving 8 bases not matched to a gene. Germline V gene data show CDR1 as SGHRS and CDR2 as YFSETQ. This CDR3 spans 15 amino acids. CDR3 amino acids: CASTAGGGGTDTQYF. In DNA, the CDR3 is TGCGCCAGCACCGCTGGGGGGGGAGGCACAGATACGCAGTATTTT.

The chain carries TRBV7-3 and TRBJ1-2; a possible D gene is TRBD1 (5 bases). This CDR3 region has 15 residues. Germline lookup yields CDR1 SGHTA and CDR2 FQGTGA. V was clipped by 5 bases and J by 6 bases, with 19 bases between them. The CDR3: CASSADGTDLDGYTF. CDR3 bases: TGTGCCAGCAGCGCCGATGGGACGGACCTTGATGGCTACACCTTC.

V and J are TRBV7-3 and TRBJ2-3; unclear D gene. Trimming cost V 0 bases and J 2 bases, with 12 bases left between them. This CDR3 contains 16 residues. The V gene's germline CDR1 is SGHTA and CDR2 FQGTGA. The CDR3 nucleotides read TGTGCCAGCAGCTTAACGGCCCGCGCACCCACAGATACGCAGTATTTT. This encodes CASSLTARAPTDTQYF.

CDR3 in DNA: TGTGCCAGCGTGCAGGACAGGGCGACCTCCTACGAGCAGTACTTC. Translated: CASVQDRATSYEQYF. This chain joins TRBV6-1 and TRBJ2-7; 8 bases agree with TRBD1. The V and J ends lost 8 bases and 0 bases, in that order; junction bases with no gene match: 9. Germline V gene data show CDR1 as MNHNS and CDR2 as SASEGT. The CDR3 is made up of 15 amino acids.

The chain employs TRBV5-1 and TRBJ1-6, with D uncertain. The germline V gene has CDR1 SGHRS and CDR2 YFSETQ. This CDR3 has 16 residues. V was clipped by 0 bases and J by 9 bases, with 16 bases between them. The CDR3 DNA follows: TGCGCCAGCAGCTTGGCCCAAGGACGAGGTACTTCACCCCTCCACTTT. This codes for CASSLAQGRGTSPLHF.

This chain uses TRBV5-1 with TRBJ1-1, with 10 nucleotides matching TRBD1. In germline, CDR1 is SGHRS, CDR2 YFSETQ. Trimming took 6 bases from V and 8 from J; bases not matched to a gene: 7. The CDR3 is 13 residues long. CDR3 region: CASINRTGGEAFF. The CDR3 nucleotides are TGCGCCAGCATTAATAGGACAGGGGGGGAAGCTTTCTTT. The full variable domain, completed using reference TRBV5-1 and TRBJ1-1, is KAGVTQTPRYLIKTRGQQVTLSCSPISGHRSVSWYQQTPGQGLQFLFEYFSETQRNKGNFPGRFSGRQFSNSRSEMNVSTLELGDSALYLCASINRTGGEAFFGQGTRLTVV.

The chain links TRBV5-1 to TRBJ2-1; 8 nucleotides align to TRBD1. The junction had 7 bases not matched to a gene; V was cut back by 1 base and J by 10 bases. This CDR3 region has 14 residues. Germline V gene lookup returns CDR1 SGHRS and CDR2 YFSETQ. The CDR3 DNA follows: TGCGCCAGCAGCTTGTCGGGACAGGTACGCGAGCAGTTCTTC. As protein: CASSLSGQVREQFF. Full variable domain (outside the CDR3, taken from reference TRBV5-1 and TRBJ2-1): KAGVTQTPRYLIKTRGQQVTLSCSPISGHRSVSWYQQTPGQGLQFLFEYFSETQRNKGNFPGRFSGRQFSNSRSEMNVSTLELGDSALYLCASSLSGQVREQFFGPGTRLTVL.

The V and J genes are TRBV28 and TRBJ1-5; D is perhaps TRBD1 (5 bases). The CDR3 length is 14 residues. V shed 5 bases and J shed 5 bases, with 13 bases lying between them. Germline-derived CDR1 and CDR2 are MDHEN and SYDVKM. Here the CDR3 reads CASSQTGHDQPQHF. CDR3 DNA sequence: TGTGCCAGCAGTCAAACAGGACATGATCAGCCCCAGCATTTT.

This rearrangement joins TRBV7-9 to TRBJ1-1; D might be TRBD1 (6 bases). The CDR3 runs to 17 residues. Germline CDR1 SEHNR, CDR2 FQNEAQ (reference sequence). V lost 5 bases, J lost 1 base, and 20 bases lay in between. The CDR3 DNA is TGTGCCAGCAGCGCCTTGGGGGGGCAGGCTGGGAACACTGAAGCTTTCTTT. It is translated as CASSALGGQAGNTEAFF.

The CDR3 region has the DNA TGTGCCAGCAGCTCGGGACAGGGAGCCTACGAGCAGTACTTC. Its translation is CASSSGQGAYEQYF. This chain joins TRBV7-7 and TRBJ2-7, with 9 bases lining up with TRBD1. The CDR3 totals 14 residues. Germline-derived CDR1 and CDR2 are SSHAT and FNYEAQ (reference sequence). With 4 bases clipped from V and 2 bases from J, the junction kept 3 bases outside the gene matches.

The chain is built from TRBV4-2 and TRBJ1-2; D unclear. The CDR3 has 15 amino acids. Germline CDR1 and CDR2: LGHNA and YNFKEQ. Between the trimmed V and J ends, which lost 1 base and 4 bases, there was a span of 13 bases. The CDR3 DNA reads TGTGCCAGCAGCCAAGTGGGAGGGAACCTCTATGGCTACACCTTC. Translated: CASSQVGGNLYGYTF.

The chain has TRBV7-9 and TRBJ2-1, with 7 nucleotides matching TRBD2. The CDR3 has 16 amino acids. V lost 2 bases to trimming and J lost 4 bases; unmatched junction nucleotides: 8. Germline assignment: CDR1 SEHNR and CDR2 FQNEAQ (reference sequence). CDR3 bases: TGTGCCAGCAGCTTATTACTAGCGTCGGGATACAATGAGCAGTTCTTC. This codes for CASSLLLASGYNEQFF.

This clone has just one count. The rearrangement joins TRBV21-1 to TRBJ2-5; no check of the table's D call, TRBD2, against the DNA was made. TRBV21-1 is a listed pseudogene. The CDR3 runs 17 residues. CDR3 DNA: TGTGCCAGCGCCCAAAGCAGGAGGCAGGCCCCCCGAGAGACCCAGTACTTC. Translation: CASAQSRRQAPRETQYF.

CDR3 loop: CASSPLTGIHGYTF. The CDR3 region has the DNA TGTGCCAGCAGTCCCCTGACAGGGATCCATGGCTACACCTTC. The chain carries TRBV27 and TRBJ1-2; 7 bases line up with TRBD1. V trimming: 5 bases; J trimming: 6 bases; junction bases outside the gene matches: 9. Per germline, CDR1 MNHEY and CDR2 SMNVEV (reference sequence). The CDR3 runs to 14 residues.

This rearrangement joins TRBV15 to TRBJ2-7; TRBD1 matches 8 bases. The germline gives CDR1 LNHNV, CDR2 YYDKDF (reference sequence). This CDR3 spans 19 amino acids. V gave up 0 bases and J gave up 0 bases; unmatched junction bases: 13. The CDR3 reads CATSRDLSGGDHLSYEQYF. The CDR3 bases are TGTGCCACCAGCAGAGATCTCTCAGGGGGCGATCACCTCTCCTACGAGCAGTACTTC.

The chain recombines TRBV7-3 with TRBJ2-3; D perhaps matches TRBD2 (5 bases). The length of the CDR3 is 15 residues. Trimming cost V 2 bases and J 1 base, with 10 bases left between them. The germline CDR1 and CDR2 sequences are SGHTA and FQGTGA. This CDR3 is CASSLGSRGTDTQYF. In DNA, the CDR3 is TGTGCCAGCAGCTTAGGCTCGCGGGGCACAGATACGCAGTATTTT.

The DNA of the CDR3 is TGTGCCAGATGGATGATGGGGACGAACACCGGGGAGCTGTTTTTT. Its translation is CARWMMGTNTGELFF. This chain links TRBV6-4 with TRBJ2-2, with D uncertain. Trimming removed 9 bases from V and 0 bases from J, with 14 bases in between. This CDR3 spans 15 amino acids. Per the germline V gene, CDR1 is MRHNA and CDR2 is SNTAGT.

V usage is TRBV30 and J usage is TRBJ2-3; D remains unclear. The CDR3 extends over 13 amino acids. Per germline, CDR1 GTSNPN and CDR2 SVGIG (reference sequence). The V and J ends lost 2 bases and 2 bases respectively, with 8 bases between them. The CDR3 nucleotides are TGTGCCTGGAGTAAACTATCCACAGATACGCAGTATTTT. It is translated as CAWSKLSTDTQYF.

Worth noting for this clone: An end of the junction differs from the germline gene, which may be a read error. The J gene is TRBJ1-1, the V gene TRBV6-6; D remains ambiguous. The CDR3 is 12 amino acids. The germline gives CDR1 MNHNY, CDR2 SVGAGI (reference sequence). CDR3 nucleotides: TGTACCAGCAATAGCGGGTACACTGAAGCTTTCTTT. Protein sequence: CTSNSGYTEAFF.

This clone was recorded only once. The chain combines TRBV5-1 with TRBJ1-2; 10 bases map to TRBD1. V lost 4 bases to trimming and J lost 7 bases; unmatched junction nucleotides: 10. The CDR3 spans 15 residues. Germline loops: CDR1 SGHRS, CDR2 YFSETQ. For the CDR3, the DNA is TGCGCCAGCAGCGGCTCCGGGACAGGGGAGGTTGGCTACACCTTC. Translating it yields CASSGSGTGEVGYTF.

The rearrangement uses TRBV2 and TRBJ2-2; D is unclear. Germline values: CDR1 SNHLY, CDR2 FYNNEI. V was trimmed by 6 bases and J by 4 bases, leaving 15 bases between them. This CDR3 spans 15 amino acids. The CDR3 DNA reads TGTGCCAGCAGACAAGACACCGCGCGCACCGGGGAGCTGTTTTTT. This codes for CASRQDTARTGELFF.

The CDR3 region is CASSQAEGGGRANEKLFF. The CDR3 bases are TGCGCCAGCAGCCAAGCGGAGGGGGGTGGAAGGGCTAATGAAAAACTGTTTTTT. The chain combines TRBV4-3 with TRBJ1-4; tentatively, D is TRBD1 (6 bases). From germline, CDR1 is LGHNA and CDR2 YSLEER. The CDR3 is 18 residues long. Trimming stripped 1 base from V and 3 bases from J, with 18 bases between.

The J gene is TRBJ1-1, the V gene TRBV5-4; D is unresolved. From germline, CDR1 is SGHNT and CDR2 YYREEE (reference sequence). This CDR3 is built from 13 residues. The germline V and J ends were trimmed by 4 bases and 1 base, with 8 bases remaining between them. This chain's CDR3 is CASSPTPNTEAFF. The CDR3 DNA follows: TGTGCCAGCAGCCCGACCCCGAACACTGAAGCTTTCTTT.

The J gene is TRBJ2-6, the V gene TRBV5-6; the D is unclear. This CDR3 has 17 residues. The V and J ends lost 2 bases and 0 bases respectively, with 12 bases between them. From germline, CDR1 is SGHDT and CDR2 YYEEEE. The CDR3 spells CASSFDLGSSGANVLTF. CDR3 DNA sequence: TGTGCCAGCAGCTTTGATTTAGGGTCCTCTGGGGCCAACGTCCTGACTTTC.

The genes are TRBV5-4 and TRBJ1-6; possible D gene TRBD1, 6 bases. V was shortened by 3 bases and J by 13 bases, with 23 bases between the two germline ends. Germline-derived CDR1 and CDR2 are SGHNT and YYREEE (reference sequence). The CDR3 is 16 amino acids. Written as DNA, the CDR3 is TGTGCCAGCAGCTCTGGACAGATCCCGGGAACCACGCCCCTCCACTTT. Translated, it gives CASSSGQIPGTTPLHF. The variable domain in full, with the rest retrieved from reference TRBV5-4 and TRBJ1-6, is ETGVTQSPTHLIKTRGQQVTLRCSSQSGHNTVSWYQQALGQGPQFIFQYYREEENGRGNFPPRFSGLQFPNYSSELNVNALELDDSALYLCASSSGQIPGTTPLHFGNGTRLTVT.

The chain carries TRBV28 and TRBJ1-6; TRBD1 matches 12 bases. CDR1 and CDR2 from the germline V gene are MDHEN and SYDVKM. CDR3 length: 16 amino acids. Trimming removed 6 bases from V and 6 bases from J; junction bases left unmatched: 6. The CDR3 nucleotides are TGTGCCAGCAGGGGACAGGGGGCGACCCTTAATTCACCCCTCCACTTT. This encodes CASRGQGATLNSPLHF.